Listed below are T cell receptor beta chains from one sample, sequenced in a study of early T cells in non-severe SARS-CoV-2 infection. From the 5' RACE reads, TCRdb called clonotypes with MiXCR, one entry per CDR3 protein. The table records around 77,000 distinct CDR3 sequences, around 5% of them present only once. The sample here was whole blood, taken at baseline. The receptors originated from an adult who was a healthcare worker with PCR-confirmed SARS-CoV-2 infection or an uninfected control (not recorded which). CDR3s include the opening cysteine and the closing phenylalanine or tryptophan. The D gene is left open where the match is weak. Where a row states a size, it is once, few, many or the class of an expanded clone; other rows omit it.

d_gene | abundance | j_gene | v_gene | CDR3aa | CDR3nt
NA | many | TRBJ2-7 | TRBV3-1 | CASSQDRQDFYEQYF | TGTGCCAGCAGCCAAGATCGGCAGGATTTCTACGAGCAGTACTTC
NA | NA | TRBJ1-2 | TRBV6-5 | CASSNPPYGYTF | TGTGCCAGCAGTAATCCCCCCTATGGCTACACCTTC
NA | few | TRBJ2-1 | TRBV18 | CASSPQADTEQFF | TGTGCCAGCTCACCACAAGCAGATACTGAGCAGTTCTTC
TRBD1 | NA | TRBJ2-7 | TRBV5-1 | CASSLAGTDYEQYF | TGCGCCAGCAGCTTGGCCGGGACAGATTACGAGCAGTACTTC
TRBD2 | NA | TRBJ2-2 | TRBV28 | CASSLGGLAGYTGELFF | TGTGCCAGCAGTTTGGGAGGTCTAGCGGGATACACCGGGGAGCTGTTTTTT
NA | NA | TRBJ2-7 | TRBV12-3/TRBV12-4 | CASSSLASEQYF | TGTGCCAGCAGTTCCCTAGCTAGCGAGCAGTACTTC
TRBD1 | few | TRBJ1-5 | TRBV5-1 | CASSLGGQLFDNQPQHF | TGCGCCAGCAGCTTGGGGGGACAGCTATTTGACAATCAGCCCCAGCATTTT
NA | few | TRBJ2-3 | TRBV7-8 | CASSLAGSGDTQYF | TGTGCCAGCAGCTTAGCTGGGTCCGGGGATACGCAGTATTTT
TRBD1 | many | TRBJ1-6 | TRBV4-1 | CASSQVKQGQALHF | TGCGCCAGCAGCCAAGTCAAACAGGGGCAGGCCCTCCACTTT
NA | many | TRBJ1-1 | TRBV6-5 | CASSYYQGMNTEAFF | TGTGCCAGCAGTTACTACCAGGGCATGAACACTGAAGCTTTCTTT
TRBD2 | few | TRBJ2-1 | TRBV7-2 | CASSFPSGNSFYNEQFF | TGTGCCAGCAGCTTTCCCAGCGGGAACTCCTTCTACAATGAGCAGTTCTTC
TRBD2 | NA | TRBJ2-1 | TRBV18 | CASSPQLAGGGHNEQFF | TGTGCCAGCTCACCCCAACTAGCGGGAGGAGGTCACAATGAGCAGTTCTTC